This T cell receptor (beta chain) was obtained from a study of CXCR4 blockade with PD-1 therapy in pancreatic cancer. Whole-study results and caveats: Intratumoral clonality (mean roughly 0.14) exceeded healthy blood (about 0.05) but did not track survival.

By share, this clone counts as medium-sized (0.01 to 0.1%). Its antigen is unidentified. Libraries were prepared by immunoSEQ multiplex PCR; TCRdb keeps only in-frame clonotypes and omits some of them. This table has about 2,000 clones, less than 65% appearing once. The sequenced sample consisted of tumor tissue. The receptor comes from a human donor with pancreatic ductal adenocarcinoma.

CDR3 DNA sequence: TGTGCCAGCAGCTTTGAAGACAGAGACAATGAGCAGTTCTTC. Encoded protein: CASSFEDRDNEQFF. The V and J genes are TRBV7-7 and TRBJ2-1; D is perhaps TRBD1 (5 bases). The CDR3 loop spans 14 amino acids. V dropped 3 bases and J dropped 5 bases, with 11 bases sitting between them. Looked up from germline, CDR1 is SSHAT and CDR2 is FNYEAQ (reference sequence).